The clone carrying this T cell receptor (beta chain) was observed a handful of times. Each CDR3 protein is one row after TCRdb ran MiXCR on the RT-PCR reads. The sample shows more than 550,000 distinct CDR3 sequences, 12% to 15% of them seen only once. The sequence came from a female donor in good health, serving as a healthy control. Sequenced input: memory CD4+ T cells from blood.

CDR3 loop: CASSYSFRGGTNQPQHF. The CDR3 DNA is TGTGCCAGCAGTTACTCGTTCAGGGGAGGGACCAATCAGCCCCAGCATTTT. The chain recombines TRBV6-2 or TRBV6-3 with TRBJ1-5; tentatively, D is TRBD1 (6 bases). The CDR3 loop spans 17 amino acids. Trimming removed 0 bases from V and 3 bases from J, with 15 bases in between. The germline CDR1 and CDR2 sequences are MNHEY and SVGEGT.